The 21 T cell receptor beta chains below come from one sample, sequenced in a study of T cells after yellow fever vaccination. TCRdb re-called the 5' RACE reads through MiXCR, storing one row per CDR3 protein. Among about 69,000 distinct CDR3 sequences, approximately 5% were seen once, and the ten largest hold 2.2%. The sample was CD4+ T cells sorted from PBMCs, taken around 15 days after the first yellow fever vaccination. The source is a man between 18 and 29 years old who received the YFV17D yellow fever vaccine.

This clonotype was counted ten times or more. This chain links TRBV5-4 with TRBJ2-1; the match to TRBD1 covers 9 bases. Germline CDR1 reads SGHNT; CDR2 reads YYREEE (reference sequence). After removal of 0 bases from V and 4 bases from J, the junction contained 5 bases not matched to a gene. The CDR3 is 16 amino acids. The chain's CDR3 is CASSLATGGSYNEQFF. CDR3 bases: TGTGCCAGCAGCTTGGCGACAGGGGGGAGTTACAATGAGCAGTTCTTC.

This clonotype showed up many times. The genes are TRBV5-6 and TRBJ2-5; 8 nucleotides agree with TRBD1. The V gene end was trimmed by 4 bases and the J gene end by 2 bases; junction bases not matched to a gene: 13. This CDR3 has 17 amino acids. In germline, CDR1 is SGHDT, CDR2 YYEEEE. The CDR3 sequence: CASSIWGTGPSQETQYF. Here the CDR3 DNA reads TGTGCCAGCAGCATCTGGGGGACAGGCCCCTCTCAAGAGACCCAGTACTTC.

This clonotype was detected ten times or more. V and J are TRBV19 and TRBJ2-7, with unresolved D. This CDR3 comprises 11 residues. V lost 5 bases and J 3 bases, leaving 5 bases between the germline ends. CDR1 and CDR2 from the germline V gene are LNHDA and SQIVND (reference sequence). CDR3 sequence: CASSEVYEQYV. The DNA of the CDR3 is TGTGCCAGTAGTGAGGTCTACGAGCAGTACGTC.

Many counts were recorded for this clonotype. The junction differs from germline at one of its ends, possibly a read error. V gene TRBV5-1 combines with J gene TRBJ1-6, with 9 bases matching TRBD1. The CDR3 is 13 amino acids. CDR1 SGHRS and CDR2 YFSETQ come from the germline V gene. CDR3 region: CASSLDWGQGHEF. The CDR3 DNA sequence: TGCGCCAGCAGCTTGGACTGGGGACAGGGTCACGAATTT.

There are many counts of this clonotype. The V call is TRBV10-3, the J call TRBJ1-1; 7 bases are a match to TRBD1. J lost 8 bases, V lost 4 bases, and 7 bases had no gene match. This CDR3 contains 13 residues. Germline CDR1 and CDR2: ENHRY and SYGVKD. CDR3 nucleotide sequence: TGTGCCATCAGTGGTGGAATGACAGGGGAAGCTTTCTTT. Translating it yields CAISGGMTGEAFF.

This clonotype was observed a handful of times. V gene TRBV10-3 combines with J gene TRBJ2-7, with a weak D call TRBD2 (6 bases). Germline V gives CDR1 ENHRY, CDR2 SYGVKD. CDR3 length equals 14 residues. V lost 6 bases, J lost 0 bases, and 12 bases lay in between. CDR3 residues: CAIRVAEGSYEQYV. As DNA, the CDR3 is TGTGCCATCAGGGTGGCGGAGGGCTCCTACGAGCAGTACGTC.

This clonotype was counted many times. The gene calls are TRBV7-2 and TRBJ2-3; TRBD2 matches at 9 bases. The CDR3 has 14 residues. CDR1 is SGHTA and CDR2 is FQGNSA in the germline V gene. With V trimmed by 7 bases and J by 2 bases, 4 bases remained unmatched. In DNA form, the CDR3 reads TGTGCCAGCACCCTAGCGGGGCACACAGATACGCAGTATTTT. It translates to CASTLAGHTDTQYF.

Many counts were recorded for this clonotype. The chain couples TRBV25-1 to TRBJ2-2; 8 bases are shared with TRBD2. V gave up 5 bases and J gave up 5 bases; unmatched junction bases: 7. The CDR3 is made up of 15 amino acids. CDR1 is MGHDK, CDR2 SYGVNS, per germline. Here the CDR3 DNA reads TGTGCCAGCAGTTCCGCCGGGGGGGCGACCGGGGAGCTGTTTTTT. This sequence encodes CASSSAGGATGELFF.

This clonotype was picked up many times. The chain employs TRBV19 and TRBJ2-7; D is uncertain. The ends were cut back, 2 bases at V and 0 bases at J, with 8 bases in the middle. The CDR3 is 14 residues long. Germline lookup yields CDR1 LNHDA and CDR2 SQIVND (reference sequence). The CDR3 DNA follows: TGTGCCAGTAGTATACGTGTATACTCCTACGAGCAGTACTTC. Its translation is CASSIRVYSYEQYF. Variable domain in full (rest from reference TRBV19 and TRBJ2-7): DGGITQSPKYLFRKEGQNVTLSCEQNLNHDAMYWYRQDPGQGLRLIYYSQIVNDFQKGDIAEGYSVSREKKESFPLTVTSAQKNPTAFYLCASSIRVYSYEQYFGPGTRLTVT.

This clonotype appeared many times. The gene calls are TRBV6-5 and TRBJ1-5; D unresolved. This CDR3 contains 15 residues. In germline, CDR1 is MNHEY, CDR2 SVGAGI. Trimming shortened V by 2 bases and J by 6 bases, and 14 bases separated the two germline ends. In DNA form, the CDR3 reads TGTGCCAGCAGTTACGATGGGAAACGGGGTCAGCCCCAGCATTTT. Protein: CASSYDGKRGQPQHF.

This clonotype appeared a few times. The rearrangement uses TRBV7-2 and TRBJ1-1, with TRBD1 as a possible D gene (6 bases). The CDR3 is made up of 15 amino acids. Germline CDR1 reads SGHTA; CDR2 reads FQGNSA. V lost 5 bases, J lost 4 bases, and 17 bases lay in between. As DNA, the CDR3 is TGTGCCAGCAGCGAAGGGGGGGGTGGGGTCACTGAAGCTTTCTTT. This translates into CASSEGGGGVTEAFF.

This clonotype was counted many times. The chain couples TRBV6-2 or TRBV6-3 to TRBJ1-2; D gene unclear. The ends were cut back, 1 base at V and 2 bases at J, with 5 bases in the middle. The CDR3 consists of 13 residues. CDR1 MNHEY and CDR2 SVGEGT come from the germline V gene. CDR3 loop: CASSYYSNYGYTF. The CDR3 DNA reads as TGTGCCAGCAGTTACTACAGCAACTATGGCTACACCTTC.

The chain uses TRBV20-1 and TRBJ1-1; no definite D call. This CDR3 is built from 17 residues. Germline V gene sequence: CDR1 DFQATT, CDR2 SNEGSKA (reference sequence). V was shortened by 1 base and J by 5 bases, with 23 bases between the two germline ends. As DNA, the CDR3 is TGCAGTGCTAGAGTCACCTCGGCAGTGGCCCTGCGGACTGAAGCTTTCTTT. The encoded protein is CSARVTSAVALRTEAFF.

This sequence joins TRBV5-5 and TRBJ1-2; D possibly corresponds to TRBD1 (5 bases). Germline V gene sequence: CDR1 SGHKS, CDR2 YYEKEE (reference sequence). Trimming removed 4 bases at V and 4 bases at J, with 14 bases between. This CDR3 has 14 residues. The CDR3 DNA reads TGTGCCAGCAGCCCGGGGCACCTCTGCTATGGCTACACCTTC. It specifies CASSPGHLCYGYTF. Drawing the rest from reference TRBV5-5 and TRBJ1-2, the complete variable domain is DAGVTQSPTHLIKTRGQQVTLRCSPISGHKSVSWYQQVLGQGPQFIFQYYEKEERGRGNFPDRFSARQFPNYSSELNVNALLLGDSALYLCASSPGHLCYGYTFGSGTRLTVV.

This clonotype was counted ten times or more. This rearrangement joins TRBV2 to TRBJ2-7; D uncertain. Trimming cost V 11 bases and J 1 base, with 9 bases left between them. The CDR3 runs to 11 residues. Per the germline V gene, CDR1 is SNHLY and CDR2 is FYNNEI. CDR3 bases: TGTGCCGGCCAGAGTTCCTACGAGCAGTACTTC. This codes for CAGQSSYEQYF.

In this sample, this clonotype turned up many times. V gene TRBV7-2 combines with J gene TRBJ1-4; weak D call: TRBD1 (6 bases). Germline CDR1 reads SGHTA; CDR2 reads FQGNSA. CDR3 length: 16 amino acids. V lost 0 bases and J 8 bases, leaving 16 bases between the germline ends. The CDR3, as DNA: TGTGCCAGCAGCTTAGCGGACGGGGGGCTAGGAGAAAAACTGTTTTTT. Its translation is CASSLADGGLGEKLFF.

This clonotype was detected many times. V and J are TRBV7-3 and TRBJ1-1; D not resolved. Trimming took off 5 bases at V and 10 bases at J, with 23 bases between the two ends. This CDR3 has 15 residues. Per germline, CDR1 SGHTA and CDR2 FQGTGA. The CDR3 spells CASSPDGKVGRRAFF. The CDR3 coding sequence is TGTGCCAGCAGCCCAGACGGGAAAGTGGGGAGGCGAGCTTTCTTT. The full variable domain, in which reference TRBV7-3 and TRBJ1-1 provide the parts outside the CDR3, is GAGVSQTPSNKVTEKGKYVELRCDPISGHTALYWYRQSLGQGPEFLIYFQGTGAADDSGLPNDRFFAVRPEGSVSTLKIQRTERGDSAVYLCASSPDGKVGRRAFFGQGTRLTVV.

This clonotype was found many times. The chain uses TRBV12-3 or TRBV12-4 and TRBJ1-2, with a weak D call TRBD1 (5 bases). The CDR3 runs 14 residues. With 5 bases removed from V and 12 bases from J, the gap between germline ends came to 22 bases. CDR3 DNA sequence: TGTGCCAGCAGTCCTGGAGGGACCGACTCGGGGAACACCTTC. Translation gives CASSPGGTDSGNTF.

This clonotype was recorded at least ten times. The chain carries TRBV5-1 and TRBJ2-3; D remains ambiguous. CDR1 SGHRS and CDR2 YFSETQ come from the germline V gene. With 0 bases removed from V and 3 bases from J, the gap between germline ends came to 5 bases. This CDR3 spans 13 amino acids. The CDR3 nucleotides read TGCGCCAGCAGCTTGGAGAGAACAGATACGCAGTATTTT. It yields the protein CASSLERTDTQYF.

This clonotype was seen ten or more times. J is TRBJ2-4 and V is TRBV28, with D possibly TRBD1 on 6 matching bases. The CDR3 is made up of 13 amino acids. V lost 7 bases, J lost 0 bases, and 7 bases lay in between. Germline CDR1 is MDHEN and CDR2 is SYDVKM. The DNA of the CDR3 is TGTGCCAGCATACAGGGAGCCAAAAACATTCAGTACTTC. Protein product: CASIQGAKNIQYF.

This clonotype was observed many times. The chain employs TRBV7-9 and TRBJ2-3; 10 nucleotides line up with TRBD1. Trimming took 5 bases from V and 3 from J; bases not matched to a gene: 5. The CDR3 runs to 15 residues. Germline loops: CDR1 SEHNR, CDR2 FQNEAQ (reference sequence). The CDR3 is CASSLTGQGTDTQYF. The DNA of the CDR3 is TGTGCCAGCAGCCTTACGGGACAGGGGACAGATACGCAGTATTTT.